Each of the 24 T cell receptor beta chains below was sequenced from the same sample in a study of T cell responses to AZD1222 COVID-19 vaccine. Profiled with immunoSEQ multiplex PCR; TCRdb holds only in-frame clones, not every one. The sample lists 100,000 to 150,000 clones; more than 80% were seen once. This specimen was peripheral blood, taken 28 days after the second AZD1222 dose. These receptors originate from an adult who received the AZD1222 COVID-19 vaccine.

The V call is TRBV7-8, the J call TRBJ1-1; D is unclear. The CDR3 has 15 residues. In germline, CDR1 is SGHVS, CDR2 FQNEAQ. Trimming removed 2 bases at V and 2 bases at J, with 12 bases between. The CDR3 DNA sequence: TGTGCCAGCAGCTTAAATCTGGGCCAAAACACTGAAGCTTTCTTT. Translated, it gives CASSLNLGQNTEAFF.

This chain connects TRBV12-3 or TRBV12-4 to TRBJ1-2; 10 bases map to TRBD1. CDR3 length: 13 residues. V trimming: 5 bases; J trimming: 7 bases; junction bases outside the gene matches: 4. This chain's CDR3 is CASSRQGALGYTF. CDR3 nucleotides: TGTGCCAGCAGTAGACAGGGGGCGCTTGGCTACACCTTC.

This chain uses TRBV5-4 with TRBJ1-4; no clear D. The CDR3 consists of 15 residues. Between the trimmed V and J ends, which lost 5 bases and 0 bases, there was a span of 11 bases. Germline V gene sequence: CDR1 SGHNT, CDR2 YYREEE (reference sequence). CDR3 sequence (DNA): TGTGCCAGCAGTCACGGACTAGCAACTAATGAAAAACTGTTTTTT. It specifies CASSHGLATNEKLFF.

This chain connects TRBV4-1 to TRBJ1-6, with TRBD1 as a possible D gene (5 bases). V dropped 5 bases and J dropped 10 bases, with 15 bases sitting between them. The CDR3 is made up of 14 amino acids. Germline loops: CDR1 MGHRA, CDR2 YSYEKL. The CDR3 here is CASSMGRGDSPLHF. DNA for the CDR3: TGCGCCAGCAGCATGGGTAGGGGAGACTCACCCCTCCACTTT.

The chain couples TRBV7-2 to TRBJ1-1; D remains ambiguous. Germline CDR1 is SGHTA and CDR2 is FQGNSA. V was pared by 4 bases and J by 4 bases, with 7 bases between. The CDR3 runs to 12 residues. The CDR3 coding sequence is TGTGCCAGCAGCTCCACTTCCACTGAAGCTTTCTTT. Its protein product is CASSSTSTEAFF.

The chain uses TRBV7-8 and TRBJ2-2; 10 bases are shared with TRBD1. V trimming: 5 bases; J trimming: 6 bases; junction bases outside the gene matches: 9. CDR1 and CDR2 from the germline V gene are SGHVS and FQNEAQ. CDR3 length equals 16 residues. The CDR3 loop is CASSAVRQGAAGELFF. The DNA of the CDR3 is TGTGCCAGCAGCGCCGTGCGACAGGGGGCAGCCGGGGAGCTGTTTTTT.

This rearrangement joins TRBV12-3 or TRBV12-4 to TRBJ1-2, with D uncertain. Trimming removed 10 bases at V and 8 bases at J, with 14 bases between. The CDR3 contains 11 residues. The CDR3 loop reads CATGNGHGYTF. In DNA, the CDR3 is TGTGCCACCGGGAACGGTCACGGCTACACCTTC.

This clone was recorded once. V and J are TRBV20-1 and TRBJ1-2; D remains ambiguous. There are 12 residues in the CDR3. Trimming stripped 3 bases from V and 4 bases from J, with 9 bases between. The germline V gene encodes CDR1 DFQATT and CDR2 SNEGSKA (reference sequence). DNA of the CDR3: TGCAGTGCTAGTCAGGCGTCCTATGGCTACACCTTC. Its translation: CSASQASYGYTF.

CDR3 DNA: TGTGCCAGCAGCTTAGTGTCTGTCCAGGGGGGTATTGGTGGCTACACCTTC. This codes for CASSLVSVQGGIGGYTF. The chain links TRBV13 to TRBJ1-2, with 7 bases fitting TRBD1. The V and J ends lost 1 base and 7 bases, in that order; junction bases with no gene match: 15. The CDR3 is 17 amino acids. Germline CDR1 and CDR2: PRHDT and FYEKMQ (reference sequence).

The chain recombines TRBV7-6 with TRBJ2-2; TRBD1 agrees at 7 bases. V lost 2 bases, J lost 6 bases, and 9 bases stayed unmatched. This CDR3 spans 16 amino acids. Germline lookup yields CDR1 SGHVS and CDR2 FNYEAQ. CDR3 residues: CASSLSPGGLPGELFF. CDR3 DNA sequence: TGTGCCAGCAGCTTAAGTCCAGGGGGTCTCCCCGGGGAGCTGTTTTTT.

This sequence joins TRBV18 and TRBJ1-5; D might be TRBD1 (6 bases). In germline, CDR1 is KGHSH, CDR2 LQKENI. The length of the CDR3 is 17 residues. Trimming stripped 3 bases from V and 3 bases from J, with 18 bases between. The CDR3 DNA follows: TGTGCCAGCTCACCGCTAAAGAACAGGGACGACAATCAGCCCCAGCATTTT. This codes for CASSPLKNRDDNQPQHF.

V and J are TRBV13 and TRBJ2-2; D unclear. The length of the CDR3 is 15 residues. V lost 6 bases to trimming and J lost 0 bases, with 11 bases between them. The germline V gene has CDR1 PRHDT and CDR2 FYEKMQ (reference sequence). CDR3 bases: TGTGCCAGCAGGGCAGGCAATTCGAACACCGGGGAGCTGTTTTTT. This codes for CASRAGNSNTGELFF.

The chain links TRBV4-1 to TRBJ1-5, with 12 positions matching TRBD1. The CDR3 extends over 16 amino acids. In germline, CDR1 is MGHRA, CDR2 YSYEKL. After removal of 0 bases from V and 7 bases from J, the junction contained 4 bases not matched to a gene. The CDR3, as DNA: TGCGCCAGCAGCCAAGAGGGGACAGGGGGCAGCCAGCCCCAGCATTTT. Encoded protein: CASSQEGTGGSQPQHF.

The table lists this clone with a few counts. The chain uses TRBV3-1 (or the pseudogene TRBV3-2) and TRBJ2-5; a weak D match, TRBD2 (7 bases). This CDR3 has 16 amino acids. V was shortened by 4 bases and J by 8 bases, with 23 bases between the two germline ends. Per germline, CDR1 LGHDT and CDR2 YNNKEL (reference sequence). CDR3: CASSPSGGGLGGTQYF. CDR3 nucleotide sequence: TGTGCCAGCAGCCCCTCCGGCGGGGGCCTTGGCGGCACCCAGTACTTC.

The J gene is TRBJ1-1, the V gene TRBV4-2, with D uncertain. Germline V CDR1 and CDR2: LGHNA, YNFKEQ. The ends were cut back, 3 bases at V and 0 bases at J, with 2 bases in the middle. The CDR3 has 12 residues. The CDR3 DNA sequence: TGTGCCAGCAGCCAGATGAACACTGAAGCTTTCTTT. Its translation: CASSQMNTEAFF.

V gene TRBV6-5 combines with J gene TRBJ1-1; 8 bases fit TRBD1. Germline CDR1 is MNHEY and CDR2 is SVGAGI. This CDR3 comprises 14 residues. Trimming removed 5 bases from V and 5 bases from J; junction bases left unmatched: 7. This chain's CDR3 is CASSIGQGATEAFF. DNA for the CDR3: TGTGCCAGCAGTATCGGACAGGGTGCAACTGAAGCTTTCTTT.

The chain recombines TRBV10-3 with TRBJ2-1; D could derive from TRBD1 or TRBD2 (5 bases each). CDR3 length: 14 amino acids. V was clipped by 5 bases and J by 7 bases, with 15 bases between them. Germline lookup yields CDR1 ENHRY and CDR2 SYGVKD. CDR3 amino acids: CAISPAGTSNEQFF. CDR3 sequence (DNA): TGTGCCATCAGTCCTGCCGGGACCTCTAATGAGCAGTTCTTC.

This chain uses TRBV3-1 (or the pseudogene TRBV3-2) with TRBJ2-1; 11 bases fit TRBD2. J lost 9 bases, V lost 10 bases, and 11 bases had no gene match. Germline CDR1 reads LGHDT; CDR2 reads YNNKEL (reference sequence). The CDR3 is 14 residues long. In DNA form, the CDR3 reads TGTGCCACCGTCCCTACTAGCGGGGGCAGTGAGCAGTTCTTC. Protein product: CATVPTSGGSEQFF.

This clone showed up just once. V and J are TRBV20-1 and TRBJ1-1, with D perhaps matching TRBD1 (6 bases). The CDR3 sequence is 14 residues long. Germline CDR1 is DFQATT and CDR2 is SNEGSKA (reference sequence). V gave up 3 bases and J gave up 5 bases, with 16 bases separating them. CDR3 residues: CSASDLTGRTEAFF. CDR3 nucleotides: TGCAGTGCTAGTGACCTAACAGGGAGAACTGAAGCTTTCTTT.

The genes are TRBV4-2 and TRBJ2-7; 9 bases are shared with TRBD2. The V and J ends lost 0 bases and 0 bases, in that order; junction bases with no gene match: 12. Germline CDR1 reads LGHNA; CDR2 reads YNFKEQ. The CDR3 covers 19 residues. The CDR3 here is CASSQDLGSGGVTSYEQYF. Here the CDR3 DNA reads TGTGCCAGCAGCCAAGATCTTGGTAGCGGGGGAGTTACCTCCTACGAGCAGTACTTC.

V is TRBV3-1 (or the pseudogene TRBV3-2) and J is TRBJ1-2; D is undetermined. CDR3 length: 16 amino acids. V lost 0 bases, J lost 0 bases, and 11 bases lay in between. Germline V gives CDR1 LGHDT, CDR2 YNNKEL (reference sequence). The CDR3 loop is CASSQDGFPSNYGYTF. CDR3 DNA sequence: TGTGCCAGCAGCCAAGATGGCTTCCCATCTAACTATGGCTACACCTTC.

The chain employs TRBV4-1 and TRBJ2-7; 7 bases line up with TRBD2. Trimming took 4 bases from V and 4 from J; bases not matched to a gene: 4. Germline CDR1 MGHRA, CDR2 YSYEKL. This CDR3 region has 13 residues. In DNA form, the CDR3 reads TGCGCCAGCAGCCGAAGGGAGGGATACGAGCAGTACTTC. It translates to CASSRREGYEQYF.

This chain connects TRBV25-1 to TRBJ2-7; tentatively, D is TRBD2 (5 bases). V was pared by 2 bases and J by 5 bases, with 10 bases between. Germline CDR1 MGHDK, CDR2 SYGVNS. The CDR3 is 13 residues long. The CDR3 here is CASSEGGSHEQYF. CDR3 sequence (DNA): TGTGCCAGCAGTGAAGGAGGTTCTCACGAGCAGTACTTC.

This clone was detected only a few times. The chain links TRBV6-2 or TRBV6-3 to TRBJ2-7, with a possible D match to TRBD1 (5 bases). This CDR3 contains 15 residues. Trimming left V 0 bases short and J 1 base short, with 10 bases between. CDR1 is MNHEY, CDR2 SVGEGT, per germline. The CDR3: CASSYSTARSYEQYF. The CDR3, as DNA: TGTGCCAGCAGTTACTCGACAGCACGATCCTACGAGCAGTACTTC.